This T cell receptor beta chain comes out of a study of tumor-infiltrating lymphocytes in primary liver carcinoma. Study-level findings and limits: Overlap in tumor-adjacent and tumor-blood pairs fell below that of tumor region pairs. Among top clones, only about 7.5-24% appeared in all five tumor regions.

This clonotype was seen many times. What it recognizes is unknown. Synthesis of TCR beta cDNA was carried out from 500 ng total RNA with a constant-region primer. Libraries of TCR beta came from three nested multiplex PCR rounds with slightly modified ARM-PCR. TCRdb fed the multiplex PCR reads into MiXCR, producing one record per CDR3 protein. This table has about 21,000 distinct CDR3 sequences, approximately 70% appearing once. It was from roughly 20-30 mg of unsorted bulk tissue that RNA and DNA were co-extracted. Sequenced: liver tumor tissue from sampling region 1. Subset noted: tumor region T1, superior pole. This TCR was recovered from a man between 40 and 49 years old with primary liver carcinoma and hepatitis B virus infection.

The CDR3 is CASSVGRLAGGVYEQFF. The CDR3 region has the DNA TGTGCCAGCAGCGTAGGTAGACTAGCGGGAGGAGTATATGAGCAGTTCTTC. The chain carries TRBV9 and TRBJ2-1, with 13 bases that match TRBD2. Germline CDR1 and CDR2: SGDLS and YYNGEE. The CDR3 covers 17 residues. V shed 0 bases, J shed 8 bases, and the junction held 8 bases outside the gene matches.